These 21 T cell receptor beta chains originate from one sample sequenced in a study of breast tumors, draining lymph nodes, adjacent tissues. Breast cancer patients provided tissue from their axillary draining lymph nodes. One entry per CDR3 protein, called by TCRdb with MiXCR from the multiplex PCR reads. This table has 150,000 to 250,000 distinct CDR3 sequences, 31% appearing once. The specimen sequenced was axillary lymph node tissue. These receptors all come from a female donor with breast cancer. Some clones in this sample may be carry-over from other donors' samples.

In regard to this clonotype: One junction end does not reproduce the germline sequence, and a read error may be involved. The chain uses TRBV2 and TRBJ1-6; 8 bases match TRBD1. This CDR3 region has 14 residues. From germline, CDR1 is SNHLY and CDR2 FYNNEI. CDR3 DNA: TGTGCCACCCCAGGGGGCGGACGGAATTCACCCCCCCACTTT. It codes for CATPGGGRNSPPHF.

This clonotype has only a few counts. This may stem from a read error, because a much larger clone lies one nucleotide away. The V gene is TRBV11-2, the J gene TRBJ1-5, with 7 bases that match TRBD1. The J segment lost 9 bases and the V segment lost 6 bases, leaving 8 bases of the junction unmatched. CDR1 and CDR2 (germline): SGHAT, FQNNGV. The CDR3 has 13 amino acids. The CDR3 nucleotides are TGTGCCAGCAGTACAGGGGAGTGGCCGCCCCAGCATTTT. Translated: CASSTGEWPPQHF.

Comment on this clonotype: At one of its ends the junction is not consistent with the germline gene, which may arise from a read error. The J gene is TRBJ2-5, the V gene TRBV19; D remains unclear. This CDR3 has 12 amino acids. CDR1 and CDR2 (germline): LNHDA, SQIVND (reference sequence). The CDR3 nucleotides are TGTGCCAGTAGCGCTCGGGCAGAGACCCGGTACTTC. Encoded protein: CASSARAETRYF.

This clonotype was seen only a few times. This may be a read error: a much more frequent sequence differs by one nucleotide. This CDR3 fails to terminate in the conserved phenylalanine or tryptophan, so it likely reflects a read error. The chain is built from TRBV19 and TRBJ2-1; 8 bases align to TRBD1. Germline V gene data show CDR1 as LNHDA and CDR2 as SQIVND (reference sequence). Trimming took 0 bases from V and 3 from J; bases not matched to a gene: 4. The CDR3 is made up of 16 amino acids. CDR3 nucleotides: TGTGCCAGTAGTATAGAGACAGGGGCACTCTACAATGAGCAGTTCTCC. Protein product: CASSIETGALYNEQFS.

This clonotype was counted many times. The rearrangement joins TRBV2 to TRBJ2-3; perhaps TRBD2 as D (5 bases). The V gene lost 4 bases and the J gene lost 0 bases, with 8 bases spanning the gap. The CDR3 sequence is 14 residues long. Germline CDR1 is SNHLY and CDR2 is FYNNEI. This CDR3 is CASSVRGSTDTQYF. As DNA, the CDR3 is TGTGCCAGCAGTGTCCGCGGGAGCACAGATACGCAGTATTTT.

V is TRBV30 and J is TRBJ2-2; TRBD1 agrees at 7 bases. The CDR3 consists of 14 residues. V shed 4 bases and J 4 bases; nucleotides not matched to a gene: 6. The germline CDR1 and CDR2 sequences are GTSNPN and SVGIG (reference sequence). CDR3 sequence (DNA): TGTGCCTGGATCAAGGGGGCTGGCACCGGGGAGCTGTTTTTT. Translating gives CAWIKGAGTGELFF.

This clonotype was seen ten or more times. The CDR3 nucleotides are TGCGCCAGCAGCAAATTAGACAGGCCCGGGGAGCTGTTTTTT. It codes for CASSKLDRPGELFF. The gene calls are TRBV5-1 and TRBJ2-2; D might be TRBD1 (6 bases). This CDR3 has 14 amino acids. CDR1 and CDR2 from the germline V gene are SGHRS and YFSETQ. Trimming stripped 4 bases from V and 6 bases from J, with 13 bases between.

The sample holds many counts of this clonotype. The chain combines TRBV11-1 with TRBJ1-2; 11 bases are a match to TRBD1. The CDR3 totals 17 residues. J gave up 0 bases and V 5 bases, and 8 bases lay outside the gene matches. CDR1 and CDR2 (germline): SGHAT, FQDESV (reference sequence). CDR3 amino acids: CASSRTGGPVANYGYTF. The CDR3 DNA reads as TGTGCCAGCAGCCGGACAGGGGGCCCGGTCGCTAACTATGGCTACACCTTC.

This clonotype was observed many times. J is TRBJ2-7 and V is TRBV18, with TRBD2 as a possible D gene (5 bases). The V and J ends lost 2 bases and 7 bases respectively, with 6 bases between them. Germline CDR1 reads KGHSH; CDR2 reads LQKENI. The CDR3 extends over 11 amino acids. The CDR3 DNA follows: TGTGCCAGCTCACCAGGGGAGGAGCAGTACTTC. This encodes CASSPGEEQYF.

This rearrangement joins TRBV20-1 to TRBJ2-1, with D perhaps given as TRBD1 or TRBD2 (5 bases each). The germline CDR1 and CDR2 sequences are DFQATT and SNEGSKA (reference sequence). CDR3 length: 13 amino acids. V was trimmed by 3 bases and J by 5 bases, leaving 11 bases between them. The CDR3 DNA sequence: TGCAGTGCTAGGTGGGACGGACACAATGAGCAGTTCTTC. Its translation is CSARWDGHNEQFF.

There are many counts of this clonotype. CDR3 sequence (DNA): TGTGCCAGCTTGAGACTAGCGGCGAACACCGGGGAGCTGTTTTTT. Its translation is CASLRLAANTGELFF. The chain joins TRBV2 to TRBJ2-2; TRBD2 matches 9 bases. Germline V gives CDR1 SNHLY, CDR2 FYNNEI. This CDR3 has 15 amino acids. Trimming cost V 8 bases and J 0 bases; bases outside gene matches: 4.

There are many counts of this clonotype. V and J are TRBV7-9 and TRBJ1-2, with a tentative D call TRBD1 (5 bases). The CDR3 sequence is 15 residues long. CDR1 is SEHNR and CDR2 is FQNEAQ in the germline V gene (reference sequence). V lost 1 base, J lost 6 bases, and 15 bases lay in between. The CDR3 region is CASSLGGPKTDGYTF. The CDR3 DNA reads as TGTGCCAGCAGCTTAGGGGGACCTAAAACGGATGGCTACACCTTC.

This clonotype was counted ten times or more. This chain links TRBV14 with TRBJ2-2, with 7 bases identical to TRBD2. Unmatched junction bases numbered 5, after V lost 2 bases and J lost 2 bases. The CDR3 has 16 amino acids. Germline lookup yields CDR1 SGHDN and CDR2 FVKESK. CDR3 bases: TGTGCCAGCAGCCAACTCGCGGGAGTAAACACCGGGGAGCTGTTTTTT. It translates to CASSQLAGVNTGELFF.

CDR3 in DNA: TGTGCCAGCAGTCACCCGACGGGGGCCGGGGGCGGACGGGAGCAGTACTTC. It yields the protein CASSHPTGAGGGREQYF. The rearrangement links TRBV6-5 to TRBJ2-7; possibly TRBD1 or TRBD2 for D (6 bases each). In germline, CDR1 is MNHEY, CDR2 SVGAGI. V was pared by 5 bases and J by 7 bases, with 27 bases between. This CDR3 region has 17 residues.

The rearrangement joins TRBV2 to TRBJ1-3, with TRBD1 matching 9 bases. The CDR3 spans 17 residues. Per germline, CDR1 SNHLY and CDR2 FYNNEI. V shed 2 bases and J 2 bases; nucleotides not matched to a gene: 7. The CDR3 loop is CASSESGTGWTGNTIYF. In nucleotides, the CDR3 is TGTGCCAGCAGTGAATCGGGGACAGGGTGGACTGGAAACACCATATATTTT. The variable domain in full, completed from reference TRBV2 and TRBJ1-3, reads EPEVTQTPSHQVTQMGQEVILRCVPISNHLYFYWYRQILGQKVEFLVSFYNNEISEKSEIFDDQFSVERPDGSNFTLKIRSTKLEDSAMYFCASSESGTGWTGNTIYFGEGSWLTVV.

This clonotype was counted many times. The V call is TRBV6-5, the J call TRBJ2-5, with TRBD1 as a possible D gene (5 bases). With the DNA end fitting TRBJ2-3 better, the J assignment may be wrong. Germline lookup yields CDR1 MNHEY and CDR2 SVGAGI. The CDR3 spans 11 residues. Here the CDR3 reads CASRTQGTQYF. The CDR3 region has the DNA TGTGCCAGCAGAACTCAGGGTACGCAGTATTTT.

This chain uses TRBV27 with TRBJ2-1; D ambiguous. The length of the CDR3 is 16 residues. Trimming removed 5 bases from V and 0 bases from J, with 14 bases in between. CDR1 and CDR2 from the germline V gene are MNHEY and SMNVEV (reference sequence). CDR3 amino acids: CASSLFPMSSYNEQFF. In DNA form, the CDR3 reads TGTGCCAGCAGTCTCTTTCCGATGAGCTCCTACAATGAGCAGTTCTTC.

This clonotype was counted ten times or more. The chain has TRBV6-5 and TRBJ1-5, with a tentative D call TRBD1 (5 bases). CDR1 and CDR2 from the germline V gene are MNHEY and SVGAGI. V dropped 6 bases and J dropped 7 bases, with 13 bases sitting between them. The CDR3 has 13 residues. CDR3 sequence: CASSIRVGQPQHF. Here the CDR3 DNA reads TGTGCCAGCAGCATCAGGGTTGGGCAGCCCCAGCATTTT.

This clonotype was picked up many times. The V call is TRBV2, the J call TRBJ2-6; D call uncertain. V gave up 2 bases and J gave up 3 bases, with 14 bases separating them. Germline V CDR1 and CDR2: SNHLY, FYNNEI. This CDR3 contains 17 residues. CDR3 amino acids: CASSESHSADGANVLTF. The CDR3, as DNA: TGTGCCAGCAGTGAATCCCATTCGGCCGATGGGGCCAACGTCCTGACTTTC.

This chain connects TRBV9 to TRBJ2-3; D possibly corresponds to TRBD2 (5 bases). The length of the CDR3 is 16 residues. Germline V gene lookup returns CDR1 SGDLS and CDR2 YYNGEE. V shed 0 bases and J shed 6 bases, with 17 bases lying between them. For the CDR3, the DNA is TGTGCCAGCAGCGTAGGGGTCGGGGAACCAGCGGATACGCAGTATTTT. This sequence encodes CASSVGVGEPADTQYF.

This clonotype has ten or more counts. The rearrangement links TRBV10-2 to TRBJ1-4; a possible D gene is TRBD1 (5 bases). Germline loops: CDR1 WSHSY, CDR2 SAAADI. V was pared by 10 bases and J by 2 bases, with 17 bases between. There are 15 residues in the CDR3. CDR3 sequence reads: CATREGLRTNEKLFF. CDR3 DNA: TGCGCCACCCGGGAGGGGTTGCGGACTAATGAAAAACTGTTTTTT.